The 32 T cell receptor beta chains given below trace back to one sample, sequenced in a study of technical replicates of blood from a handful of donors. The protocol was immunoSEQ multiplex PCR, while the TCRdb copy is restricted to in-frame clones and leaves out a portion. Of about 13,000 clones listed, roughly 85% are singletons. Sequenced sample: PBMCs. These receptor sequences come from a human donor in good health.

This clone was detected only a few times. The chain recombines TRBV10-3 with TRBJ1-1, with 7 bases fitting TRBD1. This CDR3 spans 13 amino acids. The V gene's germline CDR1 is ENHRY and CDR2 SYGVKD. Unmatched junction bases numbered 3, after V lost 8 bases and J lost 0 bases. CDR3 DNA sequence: TGTGCCATCTCAGGGGGGATGAACACTGAAGCTTTCTTT. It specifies CAISGGMNTEAFF.

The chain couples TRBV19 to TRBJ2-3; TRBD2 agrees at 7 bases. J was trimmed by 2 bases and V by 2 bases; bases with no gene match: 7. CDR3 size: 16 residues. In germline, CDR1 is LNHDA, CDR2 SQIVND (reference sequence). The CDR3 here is CASSIYTSGDTDTQYF. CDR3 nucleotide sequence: TGTGCCAGTAGTATATATACGAGCGGGGACACAGATACGCAGTATTTT.

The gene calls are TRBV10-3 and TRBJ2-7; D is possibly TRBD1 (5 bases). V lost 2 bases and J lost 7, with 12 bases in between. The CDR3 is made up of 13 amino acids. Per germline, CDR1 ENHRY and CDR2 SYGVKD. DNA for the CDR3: TGTGCCATCAGTGAGGAACAGGTCGGGGAGCAGTACTTC. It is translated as CAISEEQVGEQYF.

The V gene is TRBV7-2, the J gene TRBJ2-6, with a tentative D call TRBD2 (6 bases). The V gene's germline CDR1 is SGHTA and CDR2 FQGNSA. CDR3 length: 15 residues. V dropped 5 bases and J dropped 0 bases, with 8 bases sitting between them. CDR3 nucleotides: TGTGCCAGCAGCCTGGGGGGCTCTGGGGCCAACGTCCTGACTTTC. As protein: CASSLGGSGANVLTF.

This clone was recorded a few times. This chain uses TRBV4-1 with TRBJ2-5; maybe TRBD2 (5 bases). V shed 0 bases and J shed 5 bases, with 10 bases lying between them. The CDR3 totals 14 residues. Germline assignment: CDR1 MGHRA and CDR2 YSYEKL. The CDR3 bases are TGCGCCAGCAGCCAAGAAACTAGAGGGGAGACCCAGTACTTC. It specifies CASSQETRGETQYF.

The CDR3 DNA sequence: TGTGCCTGGAGTCCTAAACTAGGGTATAACTATGGCTACACCTTC. Its protein product is CAWSPKLGYNYGYTF. The chain links TRBV30 to TRBJ1-2; the D is unclear. This CDR3 comprises 15 residues. Deletions cut 2 bases from V and 1 base from J, with 14 bases between. The V gene's germline CDR1 is GTSNPN and CDR2 SVGIG (reference sequence).

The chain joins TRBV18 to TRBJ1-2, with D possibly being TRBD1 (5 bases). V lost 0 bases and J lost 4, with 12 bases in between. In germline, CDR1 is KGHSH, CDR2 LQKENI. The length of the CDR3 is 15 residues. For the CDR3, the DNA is TGTGCCAGCTCACCACCTGGGGCCCCAGGCTATGGCTACACCTTC. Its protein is CASSPPGAPGYGYTF.

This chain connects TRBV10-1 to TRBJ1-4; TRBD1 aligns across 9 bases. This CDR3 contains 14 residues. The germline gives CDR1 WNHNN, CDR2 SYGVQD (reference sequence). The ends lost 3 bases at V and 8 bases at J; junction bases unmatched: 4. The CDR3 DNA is TGCGCCAGCAGTGAAGGACAGGGGATGGAAAAACTGTTTTTT. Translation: CASSEGQGMEKLFF.

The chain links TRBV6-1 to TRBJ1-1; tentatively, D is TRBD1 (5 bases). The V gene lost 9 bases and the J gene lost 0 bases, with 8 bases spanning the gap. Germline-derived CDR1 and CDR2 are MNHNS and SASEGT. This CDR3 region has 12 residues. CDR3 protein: CASRGLNTEAFF. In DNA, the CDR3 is TGTGCCAGTAGGGGATTGAACACTGAAGCTTTCTTT.

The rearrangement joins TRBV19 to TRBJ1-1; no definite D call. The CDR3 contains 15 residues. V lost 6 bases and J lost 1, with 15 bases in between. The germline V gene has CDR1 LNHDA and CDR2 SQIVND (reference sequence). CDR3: CASSQVEGGNTEAFF. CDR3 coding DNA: TGTGCCAGTAGCCAAGTCGAGGGAGGGAACACTGAAGCTTTCTTT.

As DNA, the CDR3 is TGTGCCACCAGCAGAGAGGGGACAGGGATTGAAAAACTGTTTTTT. This encodes CATSREGTGIEKLFF. This chain joins TRBV15 and TRBJ1-4; 9 positions agree with TRBD1. With 0 bases clipped from V and 7 bases from J, the junction kept 3 bases outside the gene matches. The CDR3 loop spans 15 amino acids. The germline gives CDR1 LNHNV, CDR2 YYDKDF (reference sequence).

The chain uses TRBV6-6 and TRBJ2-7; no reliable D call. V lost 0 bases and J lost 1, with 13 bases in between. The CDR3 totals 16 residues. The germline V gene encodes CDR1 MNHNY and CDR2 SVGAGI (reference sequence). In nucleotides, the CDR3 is TGTGCCAGCAGTTACTCGACATCGGTGGTGTCCTACGAGCAGTACTTC. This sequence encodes CASSYSTSVVSYEQYF.

DNA for the CDR3: TGTGCCAGCAGCCCCCGGGGGGCAGGAGACAATTACGAGCAGTACTTC. Its protein is CASSPRGAGDNYEQYF. This chain uses TRBV11-2 with TRBJ2-7; D may be TRBD2 (7 bases). Trimming pared 5 bases from V and 4 bases from J, leaving 21 bases between. This CDR3 is built from 16 residues. Germline CDR1 is SGHAT and CDR2 is FQNNGV.

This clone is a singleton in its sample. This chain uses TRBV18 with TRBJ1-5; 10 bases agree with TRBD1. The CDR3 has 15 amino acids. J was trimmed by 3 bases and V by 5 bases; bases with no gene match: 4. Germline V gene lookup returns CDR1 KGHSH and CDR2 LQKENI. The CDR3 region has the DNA TGTGCCAGCTCATTAGGGACAGGGGACAATCAGCCCCAGCATTTT. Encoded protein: CASSLGTGDNQPQHF.

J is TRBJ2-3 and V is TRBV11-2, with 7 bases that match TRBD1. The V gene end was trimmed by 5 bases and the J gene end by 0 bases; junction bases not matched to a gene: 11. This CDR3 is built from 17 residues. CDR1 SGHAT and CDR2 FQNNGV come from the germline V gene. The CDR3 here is CASSGLSQGSSTDTQYF. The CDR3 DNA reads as TGTGCCAGCAGCGGATTGTCACAGGGGTCTAGCACAGATACGCAGTATTTT.

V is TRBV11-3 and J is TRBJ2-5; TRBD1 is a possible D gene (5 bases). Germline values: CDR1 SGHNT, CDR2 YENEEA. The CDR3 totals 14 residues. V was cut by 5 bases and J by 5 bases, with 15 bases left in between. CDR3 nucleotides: TGTGCCAGCAGCCTCGACAGCGCCCAGGAGACCCAGTACTTC. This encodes CASSLDSAQETQYF.

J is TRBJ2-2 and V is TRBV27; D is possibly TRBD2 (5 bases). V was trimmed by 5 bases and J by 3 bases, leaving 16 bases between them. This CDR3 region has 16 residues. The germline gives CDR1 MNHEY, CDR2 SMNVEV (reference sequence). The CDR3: CASSPGFDRDTGELFF. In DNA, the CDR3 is TGTGCCAGCAGTCCGGGATTCGACCGGGACACCGGGGAGCTGTTTTTT.

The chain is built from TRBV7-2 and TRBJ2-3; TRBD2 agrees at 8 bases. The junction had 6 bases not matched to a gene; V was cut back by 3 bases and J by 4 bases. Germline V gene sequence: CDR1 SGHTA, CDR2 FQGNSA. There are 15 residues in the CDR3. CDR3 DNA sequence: TGTGCCAGCAGCTTCTTAGCGGGAACGGCAGATACGCAGTATTTT. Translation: CASSFLAGTADTQYF.

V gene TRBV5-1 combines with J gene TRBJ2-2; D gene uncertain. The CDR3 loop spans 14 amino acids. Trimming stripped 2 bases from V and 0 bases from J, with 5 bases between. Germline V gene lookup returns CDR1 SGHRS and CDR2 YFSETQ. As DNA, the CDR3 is TGCGCCAGCAGCTTTAATACGAACACCGGGGAGCTGTTTTTT. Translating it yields CASSFNTNTGELFF. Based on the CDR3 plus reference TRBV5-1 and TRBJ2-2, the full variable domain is KAGVTQTPRYLIKTRGQQVTLSCSPISGHRSVSWYQQTPGQGLQFLFEYFSETQRNKGNFPGRFSGRQFSNSRSEMNVSTLELGDSALYLCASSFNTNTGELFFGEGSRLTVL.

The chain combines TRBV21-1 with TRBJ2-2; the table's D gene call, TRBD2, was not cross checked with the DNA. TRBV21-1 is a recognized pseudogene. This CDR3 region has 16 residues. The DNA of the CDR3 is TGTGCCAGCAGCATGACTAGCGGGGGCCACACCGGGGAGCTGTTTTTT. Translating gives CASSMTSGGHTGELFF.

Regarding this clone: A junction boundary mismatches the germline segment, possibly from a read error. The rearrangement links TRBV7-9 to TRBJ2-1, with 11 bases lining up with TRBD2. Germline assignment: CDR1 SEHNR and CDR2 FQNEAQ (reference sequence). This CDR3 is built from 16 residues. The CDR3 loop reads CASNLAGGAEGNEQFF. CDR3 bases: TGTGCCAGCAACTTAGCGGGAGGGGCTGAGGGGAATGAGCAGTTCTTC.

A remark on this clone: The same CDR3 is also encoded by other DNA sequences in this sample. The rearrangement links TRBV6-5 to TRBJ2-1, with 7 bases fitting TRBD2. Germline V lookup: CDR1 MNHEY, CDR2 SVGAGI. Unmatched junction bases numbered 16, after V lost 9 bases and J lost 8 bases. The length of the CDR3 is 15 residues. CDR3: CASSPLGSGLYEQFF. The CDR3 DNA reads TGTGCCAGTAGCCCTCTAGGTAGCGGGCTCTATGAGCAGTTCTTC.

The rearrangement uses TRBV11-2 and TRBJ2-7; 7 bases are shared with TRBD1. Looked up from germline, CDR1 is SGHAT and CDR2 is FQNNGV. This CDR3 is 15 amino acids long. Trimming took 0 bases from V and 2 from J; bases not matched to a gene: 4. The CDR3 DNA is TGTGCCAGCAGCTTAGACCCGACAGGGACCTACGAGCAGTACTTC. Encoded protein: CASSLDPTGTYEQYF.

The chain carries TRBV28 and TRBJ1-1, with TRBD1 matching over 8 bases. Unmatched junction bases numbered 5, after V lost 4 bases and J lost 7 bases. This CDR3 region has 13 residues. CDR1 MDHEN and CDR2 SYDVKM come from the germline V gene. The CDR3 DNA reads TGTGCCAGCAGTTACCATGGGACAGGTGAAGCTTTCTTT. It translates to CASSYHGTGEAFF. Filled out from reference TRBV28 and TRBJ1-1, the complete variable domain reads DVKVTQSSRYLVKRTGEKVFLECVQDMDHENMFWYRQDPGLGLRLIYFSYDVKMKEKGDIPEGYSVSREKKERFSLILESASTNQTSMYLCASSYHGTGEAFFGQGTRLTVV.

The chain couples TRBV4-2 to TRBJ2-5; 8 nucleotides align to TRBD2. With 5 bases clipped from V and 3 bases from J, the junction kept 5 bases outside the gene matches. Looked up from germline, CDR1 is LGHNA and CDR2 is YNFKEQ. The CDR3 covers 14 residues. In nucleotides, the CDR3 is TGTGCCAGCAGCGCTAGCGGGCGTAAAGAGACCCAGTACTTC. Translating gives CASSASGRKETQYF.

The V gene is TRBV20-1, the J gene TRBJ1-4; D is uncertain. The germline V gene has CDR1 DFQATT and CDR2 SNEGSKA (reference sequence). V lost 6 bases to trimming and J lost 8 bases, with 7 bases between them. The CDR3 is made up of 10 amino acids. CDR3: CSAPREKLFF. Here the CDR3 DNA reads TGCAGTGCCCCGAGGGAAAAACTGTTTTTT.

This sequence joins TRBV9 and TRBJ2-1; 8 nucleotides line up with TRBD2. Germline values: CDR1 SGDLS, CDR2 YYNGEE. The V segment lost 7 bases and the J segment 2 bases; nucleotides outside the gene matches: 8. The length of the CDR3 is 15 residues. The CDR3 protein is CASDPGGRPYNEQFF. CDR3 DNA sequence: TGTGCCAGCGACCCGGGCGGGAGGCCCTACAATGAGCAGTTCTTC.

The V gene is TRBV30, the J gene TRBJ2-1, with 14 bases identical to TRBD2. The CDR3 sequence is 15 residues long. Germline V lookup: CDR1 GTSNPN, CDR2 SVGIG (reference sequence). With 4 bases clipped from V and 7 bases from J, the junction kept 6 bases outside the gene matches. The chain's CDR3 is CAWTIGTSGRNEQFF. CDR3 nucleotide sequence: TGTGCCTGGACCATCGGGACTAGCGGGAGAAATGAGCAGTTCTTC.

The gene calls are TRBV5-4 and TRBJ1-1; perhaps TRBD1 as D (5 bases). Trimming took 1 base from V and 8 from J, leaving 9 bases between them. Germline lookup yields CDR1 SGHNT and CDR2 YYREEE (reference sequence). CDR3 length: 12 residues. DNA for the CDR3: TGTGCCAGCAGCTTGTGGGGCGAGGAAGCTTTCTTT. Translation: CASSLWGEEAFF.

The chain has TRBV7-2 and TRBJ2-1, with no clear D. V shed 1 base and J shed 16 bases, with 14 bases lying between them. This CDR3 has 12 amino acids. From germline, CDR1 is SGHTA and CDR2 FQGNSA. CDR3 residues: CASSLVAAPLFF. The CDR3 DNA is TGTGCCAGCAGCTTAGTGGCGGCCCCCCTTTTCTTC.

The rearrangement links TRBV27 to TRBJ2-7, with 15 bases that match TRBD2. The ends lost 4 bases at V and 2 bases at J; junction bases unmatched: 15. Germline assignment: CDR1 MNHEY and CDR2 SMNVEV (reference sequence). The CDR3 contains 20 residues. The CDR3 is CASSSHDRTSGRDFPYEQYF. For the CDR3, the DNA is TGTGCCAGCAGTTCCCACGATCGGACTAGCGGGAGGGATTTTCCCTACGAGCAGTACTTC.

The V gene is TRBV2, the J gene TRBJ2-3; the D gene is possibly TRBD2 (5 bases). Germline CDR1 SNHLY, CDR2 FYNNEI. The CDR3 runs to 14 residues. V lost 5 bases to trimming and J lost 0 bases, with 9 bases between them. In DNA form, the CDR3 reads TGTGCCAGCAGTCGACTACGGAGCACAGATACGCAGTATTTT. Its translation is CASSRLRSTDTQYF.